This entry concerns a single T cell receptor (beta chain). Trimming stripped 5 bases from V and 0 bases from J, with 1 base between. Germline V gene data show CDR1 as MNHEY and CDR2 as SMNVEV (reference sequence). The CDR3 length is 12 residues. The sample originates from a study of OX40 agonist ivuxolimab in advanced cancers. Sequencing used immunoSEQ multiplex PCR; TCRdb keeps in-frame clones, though not all of them. The sample has about 86,000 clones, around 90% seen once. The input for sequencing was CD4+ or CD8+ T cells sorted from blood, taken in a trial of the OX40 agonist ivuxolimab. The sequence was collected from an adult with an advanced solid tumor such as melanoma, head and neck, liver or kidney cancer. This chain connects TRBV27 to TRBJ1-4; no firm D call. The CDR3 loop is CASSPTNEKLFF. The CDR3 DNA sequence: TGTGCCAGCAGTCCAACTAATGAAAAACTGTTTTTT.